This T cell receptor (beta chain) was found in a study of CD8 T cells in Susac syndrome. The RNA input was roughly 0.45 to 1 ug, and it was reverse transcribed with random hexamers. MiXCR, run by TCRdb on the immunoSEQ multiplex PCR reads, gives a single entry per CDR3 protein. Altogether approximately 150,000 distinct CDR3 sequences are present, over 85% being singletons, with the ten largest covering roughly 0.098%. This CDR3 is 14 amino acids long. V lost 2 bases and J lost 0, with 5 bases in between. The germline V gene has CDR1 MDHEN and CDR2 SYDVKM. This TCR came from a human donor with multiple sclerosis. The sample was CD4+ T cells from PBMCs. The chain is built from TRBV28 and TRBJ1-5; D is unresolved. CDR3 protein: CASSLVNSNQPQHF. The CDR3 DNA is TGTGCCAGCAGTTTAGTTAATAGCAATCAGCCCCAGCATTTT.